This T cell receptor (beta chain) is drawn from a study of OX40 agonist ivuxolimab in advanced cancers. For the study at large: Ivuxolimab was administered intravenously to patients at 0.01 to 10 mg/kg every 2 weeks. Findings of the study overall: On average, CD8+ T cells showed a greater number of expanded clones than CD4+. Antigens targeted by the expanded peripheral T cells were not determined.

Profiling relied on immunoSEQ multiplex PCR, and the TCRdb table lists in-frame clones only, not all of them. The profile shows about 58,000 clones, 80% to 90% of them singletons. Between the trimmed V and J ends, which lost 2 bases and 0 bases, there was a span of 15 bases. CDR1 is SEHNR, CDR2 FQNEAQ, per germline (reference sequence). CDR3 length equals 17 residues. As for this clone: Its matching antigen is unknown.

The chain combines TRBV7-9 with TRBJ2-3; tentatively, D is TRBD2 (5 bases). This TCR derives from an adult with an advanced solid tumor such as melanoma, head and neck, liver or kidney cancer. This specimen was CD4+ or CD8+ T cells sorted from blood, taken in a trial of the OX40 agonist ivuxolimab. In DNA form, the CDR3 reads TGTGCCAGCAGCTTAAAGTGGGAGCGGAGGAGCACAGATACGCAGTATTTT. It codes for CASSLKWERRSTDTQYF.